This TCR beta chain was recorded in a study of blood T cell repertoires in COVID-19. Study overall: Acute-phase and convalescent COVID-19 samples originated in the United States, Italy and Spain. T cells, B-cell-depleted T cells, or PBMCs supplied cDNA or gDNA.

Authors' processing steps: The authors estimated nucleated cell counts from reference gene primer amplification. Clones were read by immunoSEQ multiplex PCR, and TCRdb kept only the in-frame ones, dropping some. V, J and clone size are those of that table, while D and trimming were read from the DNA. Here the sample spans about 300,000 clones, 86% being singletons. The clonotype originates from a woman between 50 and 59 years old with acute or convalescent COVID-19. Sequenced sample: peripheral blood.

DNA for the CDR3: TGTGCCAGCAGTTATTGGACTAGTAATAAGCTCGATGAGCAGTTCTTC. Translating it yields CASSYWTSNKLDEQFF. The rearrangement uses TRBV6-5 and TRBJ2-1, with 7 bases matching TRBD2. Germline lookup yields CDR1 MNHEY and CDR2 SVGAGI. The CDR3 is 16 amino acids. V lost 3 bases and J lost 8; bases outside the gene matches: 13.